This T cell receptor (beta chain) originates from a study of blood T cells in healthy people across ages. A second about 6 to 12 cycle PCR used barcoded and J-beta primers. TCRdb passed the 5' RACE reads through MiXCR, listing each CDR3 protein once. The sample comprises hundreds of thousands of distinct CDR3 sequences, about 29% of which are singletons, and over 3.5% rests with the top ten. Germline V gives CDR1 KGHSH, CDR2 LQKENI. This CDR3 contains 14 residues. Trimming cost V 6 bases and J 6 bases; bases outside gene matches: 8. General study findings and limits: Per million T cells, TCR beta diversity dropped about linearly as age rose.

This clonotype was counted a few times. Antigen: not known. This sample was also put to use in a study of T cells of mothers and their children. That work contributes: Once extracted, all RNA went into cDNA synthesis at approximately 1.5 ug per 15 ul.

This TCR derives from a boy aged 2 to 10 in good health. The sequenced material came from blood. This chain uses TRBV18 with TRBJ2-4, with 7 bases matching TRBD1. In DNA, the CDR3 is TGTGCCAGCTCCGCGGACAGGAGCTCAAACATTCAGTACTTC. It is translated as CASSADRSSNIQYF.